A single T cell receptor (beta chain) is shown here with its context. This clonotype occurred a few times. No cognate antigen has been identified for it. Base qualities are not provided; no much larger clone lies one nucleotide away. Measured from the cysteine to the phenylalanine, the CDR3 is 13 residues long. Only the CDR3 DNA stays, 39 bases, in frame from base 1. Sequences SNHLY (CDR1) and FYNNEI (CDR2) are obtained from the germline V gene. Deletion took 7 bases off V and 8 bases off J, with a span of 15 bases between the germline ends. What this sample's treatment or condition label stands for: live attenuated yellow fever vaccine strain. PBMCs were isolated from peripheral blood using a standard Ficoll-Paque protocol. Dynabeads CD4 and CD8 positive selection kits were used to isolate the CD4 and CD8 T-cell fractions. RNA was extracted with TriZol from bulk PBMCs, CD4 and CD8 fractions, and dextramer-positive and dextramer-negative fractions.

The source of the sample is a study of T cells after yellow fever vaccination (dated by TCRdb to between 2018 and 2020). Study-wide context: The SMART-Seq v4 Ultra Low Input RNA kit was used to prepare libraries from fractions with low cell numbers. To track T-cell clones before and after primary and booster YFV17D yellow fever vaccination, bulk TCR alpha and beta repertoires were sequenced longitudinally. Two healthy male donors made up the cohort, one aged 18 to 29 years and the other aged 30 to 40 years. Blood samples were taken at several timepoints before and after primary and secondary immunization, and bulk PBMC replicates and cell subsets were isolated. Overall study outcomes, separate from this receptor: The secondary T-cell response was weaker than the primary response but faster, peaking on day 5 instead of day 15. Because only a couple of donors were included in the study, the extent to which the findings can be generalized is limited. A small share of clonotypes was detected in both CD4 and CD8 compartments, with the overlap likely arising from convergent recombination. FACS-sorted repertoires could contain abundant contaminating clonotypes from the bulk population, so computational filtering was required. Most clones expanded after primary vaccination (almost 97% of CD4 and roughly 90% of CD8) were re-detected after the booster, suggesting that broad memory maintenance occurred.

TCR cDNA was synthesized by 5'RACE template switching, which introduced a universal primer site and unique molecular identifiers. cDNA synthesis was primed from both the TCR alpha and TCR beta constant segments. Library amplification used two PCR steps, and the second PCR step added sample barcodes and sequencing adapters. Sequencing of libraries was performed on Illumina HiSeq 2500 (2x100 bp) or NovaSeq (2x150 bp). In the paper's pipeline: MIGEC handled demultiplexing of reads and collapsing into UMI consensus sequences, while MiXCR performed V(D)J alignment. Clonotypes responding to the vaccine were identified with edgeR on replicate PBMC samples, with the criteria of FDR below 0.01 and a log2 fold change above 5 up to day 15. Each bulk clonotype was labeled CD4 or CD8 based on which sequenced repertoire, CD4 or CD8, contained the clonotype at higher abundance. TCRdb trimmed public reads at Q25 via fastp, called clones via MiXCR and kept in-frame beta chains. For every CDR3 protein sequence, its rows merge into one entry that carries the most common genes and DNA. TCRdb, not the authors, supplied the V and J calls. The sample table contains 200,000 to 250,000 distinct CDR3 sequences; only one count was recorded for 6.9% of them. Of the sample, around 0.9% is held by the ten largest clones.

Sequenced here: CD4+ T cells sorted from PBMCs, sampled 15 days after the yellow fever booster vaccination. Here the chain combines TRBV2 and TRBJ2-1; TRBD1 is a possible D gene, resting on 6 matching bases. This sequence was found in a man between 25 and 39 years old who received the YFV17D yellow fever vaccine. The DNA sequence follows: TGTGCCAGCACCCCAGGGGTTGTCGATGAGCAGTTCTTC. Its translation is CASTPGVVDEQFF.